The 24 T cell receptor beta chains below all came from one sample that was sequenced in a study of spatial heterogeneity in lung cancer. As to time point: sample taken at primary tumor resection. Sequencing covered unsorted whole RNA taken from tumor, nontumor lung or frozen PBMC. TCRdb redid the calling of the 5' RACE reads with MiXCR, one entry per CDR3 protein. The data show more than 45,000 distinct CDR3 sequences, approximately 5% seen once. The sequencing used PBMCs, collected at surgery. The receptors derive from a male donor with early-stage non-small cell lung cancer.

The chain joins TRBV4-2 to TRBJ2-7, with a tentative D call TRBD2 (6 bases). Trimming stripped 1 base from V and 6 bases from J, with 16 bases between. Germline loops: CDR1 LGHNA, CDR2 YNFKEQ. CDR3 length: 15 amino acids. In nucleotides, the CDR3 is TGTGCCAGCAGCCAAGCTAGTCGGGAGATTGGCGAGCAGTACTTC. It specifies CASSQASREIGEQYF.

Many counts were recorded for this clonotype. V is TRBV3-1 and J is TRBJ2-1; perhaps D is TRBD1 or TRBD2 (6 bases each). Trimming shortened V by 0 bases and J by 8 bases, and 20 bases separated the two germline ends. There are 17 residues in the CDR3. Germline V gene data show CDR1 as LGHDT and CDR2 as YNNKEL (reference sequence). CDR3 in amino acids: CASSQEKHVGGHYEQFF. CDR3 in DNA: TGTGCCAGCAGCCAAGAGAAGCATGTGGGGGGACATTATGAGCAGTTCTTC.

The table lists this clonotype with a few counts. V usage is TRBV5-1 and J usage is TRBJ2-3; no clear D gene. The germline CDR1 and CDR2 sequences are SGHRS and YFSETQ. The CDR3 extends over 14 amino acids. The V end lost 4 bases, the J end lost 0 bases, and 9 bases lay between the germline ends. Here the CDR3 reads CASSREYSTDTQYF. Here the CDR3 DNA reads TGCGCCAGCAGCCGCGAATACAGCACAGATACGCAGTATTTT.

This clonotype was observed at least ten times. V and J are TRBV5-4 and TRBJ2-1; a weak D match, TRBD2 (5 bases). Trimming left V 3 bases short and J 2 bases short, with 9 bases between. CDR3 length: 14 amino acids. The germline V gene has CDR1 SGHNT and CDR2 YYREEE (reference sequence). CDR3 in DNA: TGTGCCAGCAGCTACCAGACTACCTACAATGAGCAGTTCTTC. Its translation: CASSYQTTYNEQFF.

This clonotype was detected many times. The CDR3 region is CASSSTESGELFF. CDR3 bases: TGTGCCAGCAGTTCAACAGAATCCGGGGAGCTGTTTTTT. This chain joins TRBV6-2 or TRBV6-3 and TRBJ2-2; no reliable D call. Germline V CDR1 and CDR2: MNHEY, SVGEGT. The CDR3 has 13 amino acids. Deletions cut 4 bases from V and 6 bases from J, with 9 bases between.

This sequence joins TRBV5-1 and TRBJ1-1; a weak D match, TRBD1 (5 bases). With 1 base removed from V and 4 bases from J, the gap between germline ends came to 8 bases. Germline CDR1 SGHRS, CDR2 YFSETQ. The CDR3 contains 13 residues. CDR3 residues: CASSLRDLTEAFF. In DNA form, the CDR3 reads TGCGCCAGCAGCTTGCGGGACCTCACTGAAGCTTTCTTT.

This clonotype appeared a few times. The rearrangement links TRBV7-3 to TRBJ2-7; 8 bases match TRBD2. V was clipped by 2 bases and J by 0 bases; unmatched bases: 3. CDR1 is SGHTA and CDR2 is FQGTGA in the germline V gene. The CDR3 has 15 amino acids. CDR3 sequence reads: CASSLGSGSSYEQYF. In DNA form, the CDR3 reads TGTGCCAGCAGCTTAGGGAGCGGGAGCTCCTACGAGCAGTACTTC.

This clonotype was recorded at least ten times. The chain uses TRBV11-2 and TRBJ2-1; D is possibly TRBD2 (6 bases). The CDR3 covers 15 residues. V lost 0 bases and J 6 bases, leaving 12 bases between the germline ends. Germline V lookup: CDR1 SGHAT, CDR2 FQNNGV. CDR3 sequence (DNA): TGTGCCAGCAGCTTAGATATGGGGGGAGTCAATGAGCAGTTCTTC. Translation gives CASSLDMGGVNEQFF.

This clonotype was seen at least ten times. The gene calls are TRBV20-1 and TRBJ2-7, with 8 bases matching TRBD1. From germline, CDR1 is DFQATT and CDR2 SNEGSKA (reference sequence). CDR3 size: 15 residues. Trimming removed 6 bases from V and 0 bases from J; junction bases left unmatched: 10. CDR3 coding DNA: TGCAGTGCCCCGAACGCGGGACAGGTCTCCTACGAGCAGTACTTC. It yields the protein CSAPNAGQVSYEQYF.

This chain connects TRBV19 to TRBJ2-7; D not certain. V was pared by 6 bases and J by 4 bases, with 13 bases between. This CDR3 contains 13 residues. CDR1 is LNHDA, CDR2 SQIVND, per germline (reference sequence). The CDR3 DNA is TGTGCCAGTAGCCCAGGCCCCAAGTACGAGCAGTACTTC. This sequence encodes CASSPGPKYEQYF.

This clonotype has ten or more counts. This chain uses TRBV7-2 with TRBJ2-3; D tentatively fits TRBD1 or TRBD2 (6 bases each). CDR1 is SGHTA and CDR2 is FQGNSA in the germline V gene. The CDR3 spans 14 residues. Trimming took off 6 bases at V and 4 bases at J, with 14 bases between the two ends. CDR3 nucleotides: TGTGCCAGCAGGCCTTCGGGGGCCGCAGATACGCAGTATTTT. Protein sequence: CASRPSGAADTQYF.

The chain recombines TRBV6-1 with TRBJ2-7; maybe TRBD2 (5 bases). Trimming removed 1 base from V and 0 bases from J, with 10 bases in between. The CDR3 loop spans 15 amino acids. Germline V gene data show CDR1 as MNHNS and CDR2 as SASEGT. The CDR3 nucleotides are TGTGCCAGCAGTGAAGAGATCGCGGGCTCCTACGAGCAGTACTTC. It encodes CASSEEIAGSYEQYF.

This clonotype was seen repeatedly, ten times or more. This chain joins TRBV10-3 and TRBJ2-7; 10 nucleotides align to TRBD2. The CDR3 spans 16 residues. Germline V lookup: CDR1 ENHRY, CDR2 SYGVKD. V lost 5 bases, J lost 0 bases, and 7 bases stayed unmatched. CDR3 protein: CAISPSSSGSSYEQYF. The CDR3 coding sequence is TGTGCCATCAGTCCTTCCTCTAGCGGGAGCTCCTACGAGCAGTACTTC.

Many counts were recorded for this clonotype. This chain links TRBV11-3 with TRBJ2-1, with a tentative D call TRBD2 (5 bases). Germline V gives CDR1 SGHNT, CDR2 YENEEA. Trimming pared 0 bases from V and 7 bases from J, leaving 7 bases between. The CDR3 has 13 amino acids. CDR3 sequence reads: CASSLDRDNEQFF. The CDR3 DNA reads TGTGCCAGCAGCTTAGACCGGGATAATGAGCAGTTCTTC.

This clonotype was detected ten times or more. The chain uses TRBV28 and TRBJ1-2, with a tentative D call TRBD1 (5 bases). The V gene lost 9 bases and the J gene lost 2 bases, with 10 bases spanning the gap. The CDR3 totals 12 residues. The germline gives CDR1 MDHEN, CDR2 SYDVKM. The DNA of the CDR3 is TGTGCCAGTGGGGGGTCCAACTATGGCTACACCTTC. Translation: CASGGSNYGYTF.

This clonotype was seen many times. V usage is TRBV27 and J usage is TRBJ1-5; D possibly corresponds to TRBD1 (6 bases). V lost 5 bases and J lost 0, with 14 bases in between. Germline CDR1 MNHEY, CDR2 SMNVEV (reference sequence). The CDR3 loop spans 16 amino acids. The CDR3 sequence is CASSPWTVYSNQPQHF. CDR3 sequence (DNA): TGTGCCAGCAGTCCCTGGACAGTTTATAGCAATCAGCCCCAGCATTTT.

J is TRBJ1-2 and V is TRBV20-1; 8 bases are shared with TRBD1. The V gene's germline CDR1 is DFQATT and CDR2 SNEGSKA (reference sequence). V lost 2 bases, J lost 2 bases, and 10 bases stayed unmatched. There are 16 residues in the CDR3. The CDR3 spells CSARLSGGQGNYGYTF. The CDR3 bases are TGCAGTGCTAGACTATCAGGGGGCCAAGGGAACTATGGCTACACCTTC.

V usage is TRBV12-3 or TRBV12-4 and J usage is TRBJ2-5; D remains ambiguous. Trimming stripped 3 bases from V and 4 bases from J, with 12 bases between. CDR3 length: 14 residues. The CDR3 DNA reads TGTGCCAGCAGTTTTGGGCCTCCAAGAGAGACCCAGTACTTC. This sequence encodes CASSFGPPRETQYF.

This clonotype was detected ten times or more. The V gene is TRBV29-1, the J gene TRBJ2-1; D tentatively reads TRBD1 or TRBD2 (5 bases each). V shed 6 bases and J shed 3 bases, with 15 bases lying between them. CDR3 length equals 14 residues. Germline V gene lookup returns CDR1 SQVTM and CDR2 ANQGSEA. The CDR3 sequence is CSVYRDLGYNEQFF. As DNA, the CDR3 is TGCAGCGTATACCGGGACCTGGGCTACAATGAGCAGTTCTTC.

This clonotype was seen only a few times. V and J are TRBV2 and TRBJ2-5, with a weak D call TRBD1 (6 bases). The germline V and J ends were trimmed by 5 bases and 1 base, with 11 bases remaining between them. The CDR3 runs 14 residues. Germline assignment: CDR1 SNHLY and CDR2 FYNNEI. The CDR3 DNA sequence: TGTGCCAGCAGTCCCGACAGGAGCCAAGAGACCCAGTACTTC. Encoded protein: CASSPDRSQETQYF.

This clonotype has a count of ten or more. The chain employs TRBV20-1 and TRBJ1-1; a weak D match, TRBD1 (6 bases). The CDR3 loop spans 16 amino acids. Trimming took 2 bases from V and 1 from J, leaving 17 bases between them. Germline V gives CDR1 DFQATT, CDR2 SNEGSKA (reference sequence). CDR3: CSARSGPGVSNTEAFF. The CDR3 DNA follows: TGCAGTGCTAGATCAGGGCCAGGGGTCTCGAACACTGAAGCTTTCTTT.

A word on this clonotype: A much more abundant neighbour one base away suggests this may be a read error. This chain connects TRBV10-3 to TRBJ2-1, with TRBD2 matching over 7 bases. CDR1 ENHRY and CDR2 SYGVKD come from the germline V gene. The trim removed 0 bases at V and 5 bases at J, leaving 13 bases unmatched. The CDR3 length is 18 residues. CDR3 DNA: TGTGCCATCAGTGAGTCGATCAGGGCTAGCGGATCCGACAATGAGCAGTTCTTC. This translates into CAISESIRASGSDNEQFF.

The table lists this clonotype with many counts. The J gene is TRBJ2-2, the V gene TRBV5-4; no reliable D call. V shed 0 bases and J shed 4 bases, with 7 bases lying between them. Germline V gives CDR1 SGHNT, CDR2 YYREEE (reference sequence). CDR3 size: 14 residues. The CDR3 is CASSLAGGTGELFF. CDR3 in DNA: TGTGCCAGCAGCTTGGCCGGTGGCACCGGGGAGCTGTTTTTT.

There are many counts of this clonotype. The chain uses TRBV12-3 or TRBV12-4 and TRBJ1-3, with a weak D call TRBD1 (5 bases). Trimming stripped 2 bases from V and 0 bases from J, with 11 bases between. The length of the CDR3 is 16 residues. This CDR3 is CASSLSVGTSGNTIYF. The CDR3, as DNA: TGTGCCAGCAGTTTATCAGTCGGGACCTCTGGAAACACCATATATTTT.